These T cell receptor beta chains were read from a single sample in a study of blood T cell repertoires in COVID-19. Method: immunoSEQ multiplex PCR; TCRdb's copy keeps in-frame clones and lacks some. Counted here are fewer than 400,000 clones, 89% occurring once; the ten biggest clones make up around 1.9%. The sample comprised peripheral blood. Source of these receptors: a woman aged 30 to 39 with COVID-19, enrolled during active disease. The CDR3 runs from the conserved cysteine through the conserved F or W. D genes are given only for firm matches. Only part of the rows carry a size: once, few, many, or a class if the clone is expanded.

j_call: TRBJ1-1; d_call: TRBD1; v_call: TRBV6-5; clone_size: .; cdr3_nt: TGTGCCAGCAGTAAATGGGACAGAGCCACTGCGGCTTTCTTT; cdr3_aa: CASSKWDRATAAFF
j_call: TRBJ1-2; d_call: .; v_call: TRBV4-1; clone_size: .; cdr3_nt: TGCGCCAGCAGCCAAGATAGTACAGTTTATGGCTACACCTTC; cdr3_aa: CASSQDSTVYGYTF
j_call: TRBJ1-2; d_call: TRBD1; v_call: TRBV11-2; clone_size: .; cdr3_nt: TGTGCCAGCAGCCCCGGGACAGGCCCTCCTAACTATGGCTACACCTTC; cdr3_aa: CASSPGTGPPNYGYTF
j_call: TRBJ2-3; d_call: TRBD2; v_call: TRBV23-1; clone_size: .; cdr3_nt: TGCGCCAGCAGTCAACCAGCGGGGGGCACCCCAGATACGCAGTATTTT; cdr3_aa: CASSQPAGGTPDTQYF
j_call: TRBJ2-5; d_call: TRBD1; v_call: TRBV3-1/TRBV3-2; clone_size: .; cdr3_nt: TGTGCCAGCAGCCGAAACACGGGAATGGGGGACAGGCTTCTCCAGACCCAGTACTTC; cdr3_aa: CASSRNTGMGDRLLQTQYF
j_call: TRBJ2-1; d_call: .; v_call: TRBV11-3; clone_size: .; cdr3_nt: TGTGCCAGCAGCTTAGACAGGGTTGATGAGCAGTTCTTC; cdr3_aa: CASSLDRVDEQFF
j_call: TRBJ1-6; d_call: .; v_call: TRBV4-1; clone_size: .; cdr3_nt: TGCGCCAGCAGCCAAGATAGCGGCTTTTCACCCCTCCACTTT; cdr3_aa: CASSQDSGFSPLHF
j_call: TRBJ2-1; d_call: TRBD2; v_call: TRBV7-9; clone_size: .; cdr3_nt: TGTGCCAGCAGCCAAGCGGGGGGCTCCTACAATGAGCAGTTCTTC; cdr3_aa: CASSQAGGSYNEQFF
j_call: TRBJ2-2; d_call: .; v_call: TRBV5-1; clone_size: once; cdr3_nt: TGCGCCAGCAGCTTGGGACAGGTGACCGGGGAGCTGTTTTTT; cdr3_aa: CASSLGQVTGELFF
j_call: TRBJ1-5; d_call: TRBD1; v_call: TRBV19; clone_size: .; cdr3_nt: TGTGCCAGTAGTTTACAGGGGGAGGGCGATCAGCCCCAGCATTTT; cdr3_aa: CASSLQGEGDQPQHF
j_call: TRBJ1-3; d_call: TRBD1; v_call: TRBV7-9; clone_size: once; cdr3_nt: TGTGCCAGCAGCTTTAAAGGGACAGGGGGAAGAACTGGAAACACCATATATTTT; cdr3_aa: CASSFKGTGGRTGNTIYF
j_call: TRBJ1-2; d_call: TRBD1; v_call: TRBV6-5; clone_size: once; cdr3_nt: TGTGCCAGCAGTCCCGACAGGGGGAGAGGCGGCTACACCTTC; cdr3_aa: CASSPDRGRGGYTF
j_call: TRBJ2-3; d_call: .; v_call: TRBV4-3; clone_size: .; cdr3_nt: TGCGCCAGCAGCCAAGATAGGGTCGGGAAAGATACGCAGTATTTT; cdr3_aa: CASSQDRVGKDTQYF
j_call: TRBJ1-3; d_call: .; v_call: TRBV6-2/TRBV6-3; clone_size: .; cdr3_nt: TGTGCCAGCAGTTATTTCGGGTCCCCGCGTCCTCCTGGAAACACCATATATTTT; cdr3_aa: CASSYFGSPRPPGNTIYF
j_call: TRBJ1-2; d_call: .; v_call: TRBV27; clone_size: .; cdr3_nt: TGTGCCAGCAGTCCAAGCCCCTGGGGGCAATCGACCTATGGCTACACCTTC; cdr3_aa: CASSPSPWGQSTYGYTF
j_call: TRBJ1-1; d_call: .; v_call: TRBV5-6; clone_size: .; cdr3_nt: TGTGCCAGCAGCTTTGGACAGACGGAAGCTTTCTTT; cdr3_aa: CASSFGQTEAFF
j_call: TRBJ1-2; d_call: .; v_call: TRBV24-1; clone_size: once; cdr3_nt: TGTGCCACCAGTGATCCGATGCGGGGCTACACCTTC; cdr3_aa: CATSDPMRGYTF
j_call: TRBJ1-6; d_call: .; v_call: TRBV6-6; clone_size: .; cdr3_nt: TGTGCCAGCGGGCGCCTTTCGAATTCACCCCTCCACTTT; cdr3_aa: CASGRLSNSPLHF
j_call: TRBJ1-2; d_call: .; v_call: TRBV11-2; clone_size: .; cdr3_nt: TGTACCAGCAGCCAGCCGGGGGGACCAGCTAACTATGGCTACACCTTC; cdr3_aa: CTSSQPGGPANYGYTF
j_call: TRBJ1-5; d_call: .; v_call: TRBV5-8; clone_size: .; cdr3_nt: TGTGCCAGCAGTCACGGGGGACCTTTT; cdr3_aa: CASSHGGPF
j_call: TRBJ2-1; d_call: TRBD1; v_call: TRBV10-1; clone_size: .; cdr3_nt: TGCGCCAGCAGTGTTTCTACAGGGGGAAATGAGCAGTTCTTC; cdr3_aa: CASSVSTGGNEQFF
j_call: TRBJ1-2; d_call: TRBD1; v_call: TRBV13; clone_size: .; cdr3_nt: TGTGCCAGCAGCTTGGAAGGGGGCGACTATGGCTACACCTTC; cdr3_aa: CASSLEGGDYGYTF
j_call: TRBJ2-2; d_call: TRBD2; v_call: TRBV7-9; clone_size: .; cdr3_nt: TGTGCCAGCAGCTCACAGCGGGGGGCTAACACCGGGGAGCTGTTTTTT; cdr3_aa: CASSSQRGANTGELFF
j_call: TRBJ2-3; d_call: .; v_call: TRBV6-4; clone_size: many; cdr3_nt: TGTGCCAGCAGCCACAGGGAGACAGATACGCAGTATTTT; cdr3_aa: CASSHRETDTQYF
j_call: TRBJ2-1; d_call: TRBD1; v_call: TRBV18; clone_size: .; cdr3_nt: TGTGCCAGCTCACCTAGAGGGACAGGAGGTGAGCAGTTCTTC; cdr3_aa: CASSPRGTGGEQFF
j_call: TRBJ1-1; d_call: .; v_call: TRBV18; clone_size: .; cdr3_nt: TGTGCCAGCTCACCAACAGGGCCACGGGAAGCTTTCTTT; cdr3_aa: CASSPTGPREAFF
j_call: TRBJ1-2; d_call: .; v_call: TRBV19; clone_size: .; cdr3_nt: TGTGCCAGTAGGGAATCATTGGGGGCCTATGGCTACACCTTC; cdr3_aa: CASRESLGAYGYTF
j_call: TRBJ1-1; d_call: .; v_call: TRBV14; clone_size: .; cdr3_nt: TGTGCCAGCAGCCCCCGACAAGCCACTGAAGCTTTCTTT; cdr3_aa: CASSPRQATEAFF
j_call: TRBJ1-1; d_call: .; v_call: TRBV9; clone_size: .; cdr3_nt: TGTGCCAGCAGCGTAGGACCGAGGGTGGCGCAGAACACTGAAGCTTTCTTT; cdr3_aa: CASSVGPRVAQNTEAFF
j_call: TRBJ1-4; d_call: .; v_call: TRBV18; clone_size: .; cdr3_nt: TGTGCCAGCTTGGGACAAATTAATGAAAAACTGTTTTTT; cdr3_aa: CASLGQINEKLFF
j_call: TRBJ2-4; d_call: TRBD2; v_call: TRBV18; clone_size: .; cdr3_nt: TGTGCCAGCTCACCACCAGTATGGGAGGGAGCCAAAAACATTCAGTACTTC; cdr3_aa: CASSPPVWEGAKNIQYF
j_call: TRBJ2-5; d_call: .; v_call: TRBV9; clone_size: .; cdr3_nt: TGTGCCAGCAGCGTAGGGTCCAGCCAAGAGACCCAGTACTTC; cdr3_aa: CASSVGSSQETQYF
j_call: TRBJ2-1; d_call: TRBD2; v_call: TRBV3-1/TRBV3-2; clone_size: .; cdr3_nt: TGTGCCAGCAGCCCCAACCTGGGGACTAGCGGCACTGAGCAGTTCTTC; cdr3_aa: CASSPNLGTSGTEQFF
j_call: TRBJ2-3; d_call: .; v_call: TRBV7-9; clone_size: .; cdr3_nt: TGTGCCAGCAGCCCCGGACTCGAATTCACAGATACGCAGTATTTT; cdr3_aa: CASSPGLEFTDTQYF
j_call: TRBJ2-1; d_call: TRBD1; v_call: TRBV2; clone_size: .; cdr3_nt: TGTGCCAGCAATCAACGCCTCCGGACAGGCCAGTTCTTC; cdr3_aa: CASNQRLRTGQFF
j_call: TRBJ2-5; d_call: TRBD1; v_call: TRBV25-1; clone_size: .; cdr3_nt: TGTGCCAGCAGTGCAGTGGGGACAGGGAGCCAAGAGACCCAGTACTTC; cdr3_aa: CASSAVGTGSQETQYF
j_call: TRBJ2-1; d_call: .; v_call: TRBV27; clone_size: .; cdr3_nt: TGTGCCAGCAGTTTATCCAAACCCGGGATTCACAATGAGCAGTTCTTC; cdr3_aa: CASSLSKPGIHNEQFF
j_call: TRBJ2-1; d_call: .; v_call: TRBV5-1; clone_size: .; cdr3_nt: TGCGCCAGCAGCTTGGCCCACCAGGAGCAGTTCTTC; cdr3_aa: CASSLAHQEQFF
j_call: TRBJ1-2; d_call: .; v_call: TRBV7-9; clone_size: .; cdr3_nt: TGTGCCAGCAGCTTGACCAGGGGCTATGGCTACACCTTC; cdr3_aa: CASSLTRGYGYTF
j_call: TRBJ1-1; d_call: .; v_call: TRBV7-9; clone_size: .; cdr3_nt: TGTGCCAGCAGCTTAGGGACCGGGGGTGGTAGGGCTGAAGCTTTCTTT; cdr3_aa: CASSLGTGGGRAEAFF
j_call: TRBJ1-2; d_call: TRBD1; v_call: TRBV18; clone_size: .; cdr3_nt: TGTGCCAGCTCACATGGAGGGACAGTCTATGGCTACACCTTC; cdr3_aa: CASSHGGTVYGYTF
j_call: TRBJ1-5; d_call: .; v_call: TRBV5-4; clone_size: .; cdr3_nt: TGTGCCAGCAGTCCCGCCCCAGATAGCAATCAGCCCCAGCATTTT; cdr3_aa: CASSPAPDSNQPQHF